This TCR beta chain is from a study of T cells in Graves' hyperthyroidism and ophthalmopathy. Using RNA transcripts as the source, TCR beta CDR3 regions were amplified. First-round RT-PCR with HTBI primers amplified the TCR CDR3 region. Via MiXCR, TCRdb re-called the multiplex PCR reads, giving one row per CDR3 protein. The sample lists a few hundred thousand distinct CDR3 sequences, approximately 14% occurring once. This clonotype was counted many times. The germline gives CDR1 SGHAT, CDR2 FQNNGV. CDR3 size: 16 residues. The V end was cut by 3 bases, the J end by 1 base, with 10 bases between. J is TRBJ2-6 and V is TRBV11-2; unclear D gene. The TCR sequence derives from a woman between 25 and 40 years old with Graves' ophthalmopathy. Sequenced sample: blood. The CDR3, as DNA: TGTGCCAGCAGCTTTAGCTCAGGATCTGGGGCCAACGTCCTGACTTTC. It codes for CASSFSSGSGANVLTF. Using reference TRBV11-2 and TRBJ2-6 for the parts outside the CDR3, the full variable domain is EAGVAQSPRYKIIEKRQSVAFWCNPISGHATLYWYQQILGQGPKLLIQFQNNGVVDDSQLPKDRFSAERLKGVDSTLKIQPAKLEDSAVYLCASSFSSGSGANVLTFGAGSRLTVL.